Listed here are 8 T cell receptor beta chains from one sample, sequenced in a study of OX40 agonist ivuxolimab in advanced cancers. Receptors were amplified or captured by the immunoSEQ multiplex PCR assay. Entries here come from immuneACCESS through TCRdb and include only in-frame sequences with V and J called. Some clones fail to appear in such tables; in the studies checked, an unresolved V gene covers under half of the shortfall, and the cause of the remainder is unknown. In this sample the table shows around 62,000 clones, 80% to 90% of which occur a single time. The top ten clones comprise around 1.6% of the sample. The sequences come from CD4+ or CD8+ T cells sorted from blood, collected in a trial of the OX40 agonist ivuxolimab. These receptors originate from an adult with an advanced solid tumor such as melanoma, head and neck, liver or kidney cancer.

The chain is built from TRBV7-9 and TRBJ2-7, with D possibly TRBD1 on 6 matching bases. V was cut by 5 bases and J by 3 bases, with 11 bases left in between. The CDR3 is 13 amino acids. Germline V gene lookup returns CDR1 SEHNR and CDR2 FQNEAQ (reference sequence). The chain's CDR3 is CASSTWDNYEQYF. In DNA, the CDR3 is TGTGCCAGCAGCACGTGGGACAACTACGAGCAGTACTTC.

The CDR3 region is CASSSWGNQETQYF. CDR3 in DNA: TGTGCCAGCAGTTCCTGGGGTAACCAAGAGACCCAGTACTTC. The chain carries TRBV27 and TRBJ2-5; no firm D call. This CDR3 has 14 residues. CDR1 is MNHEY, CDR2 SMNVEV, per germline (reference sequence). V lost 4 bases, J lost 0 bases, and 9 bases lay in between.

There are a few counts of this clone. V usage is TRBV6-5 and J usage is TRBJ1-5, with D tentatively TRBD1 (6 bases). CDR3 length equals 12 residues. Trimming removed 6 bases at V and 4 bases at J, with 7 bases between. From germline, CDR1 is MNHEY and CDR2 SVGAGI. CDR3 region: CASRGTNQPQHF. The CDR3 nucleotides are TGTGCCAGCAGGGGGACAAATCAGCCCCAGCATTTT.

The rearrangement joins TRBV7-9 to TRBJ2-5; 11 nucleotides agree with TRBD2. J gave up 7 bases and V 4 bases, and 8 bases lay outside the gene matches. The CDR3 sequence is 15 residues long. The germline CDR1 and CDR2 sequences are SEHNR and FQNEAQ (reference sequence). The CDR3 DNA reads TGTGCCAGCAGCTCACGGAAAGGGACTAGCGGGACCCAGTACTTC. It is translated as CASSSRKGTSGTQYF.

The chain has TRBV11-2 and TRBJ2-3; possible D gene TRBD2, 5 bases. The CDR3 is 15 residues long. The germline gives CDR1 SGHAT, CDR2 FQNNGV. Trimming cost V 0 bases and J 7 bases, with 14 bases left between them. The CDR3 DNA follows: TGTGCCAGCAGCTTAGATCCTGAAAGCGGCTATACGCAGTATTTT. Amino acids: CASSLDPESGYTQYF.

The chain joins TRBV19 to TRBJ2-1; 8 bases agree with TRBD2. Germline CDR1 reads LNHDA; CDR2 reads SQIVND (reference sequence). V lost 4 bases and J lost 3; bases outside the gene matches: 5. The CDR3 spans 15 residues. The CDR3 region has the DNA TGTGCCAGTAGTACGGTAGCGGGGTACTACAATGAGCAGTTCTTC. Translating gives CASSTVAGYYNEQFF.

In this sample, this clone turned up once. The genes are TRBV11-1 and TRBJ2-7; 10 positions agree with TRBD1. This CDR3 has 15 amino acids. Trimming took 2 bases from V and 1 from J; bases not matched to a gene: 2. CDR1 is SGHAT, CDR2 FQDESV, per germline (reference sequence). DNA for the CDR3: TGTGCCAGCAGCTTAAGGGACAGGGGATCCTACGAGCAGTACTTC. Translated: CASSLRDRGSYEQYF.

The V call is TRBV14, the J call TRBJ2-7; no reliable D call. Germline V gives CDR1 SGHDN, CDR2 FVKESK. The germline V and J ends were trimmed by 4 bases and 6 bases, with 10 bases remaining between them. The CDR3 has 12 amino acids. The CDR3 bases are TGTGCCAGCAGCCTGTCCGGAGTCGAGCAGTACTTC. Its protein is CASSLSGVEQYF.